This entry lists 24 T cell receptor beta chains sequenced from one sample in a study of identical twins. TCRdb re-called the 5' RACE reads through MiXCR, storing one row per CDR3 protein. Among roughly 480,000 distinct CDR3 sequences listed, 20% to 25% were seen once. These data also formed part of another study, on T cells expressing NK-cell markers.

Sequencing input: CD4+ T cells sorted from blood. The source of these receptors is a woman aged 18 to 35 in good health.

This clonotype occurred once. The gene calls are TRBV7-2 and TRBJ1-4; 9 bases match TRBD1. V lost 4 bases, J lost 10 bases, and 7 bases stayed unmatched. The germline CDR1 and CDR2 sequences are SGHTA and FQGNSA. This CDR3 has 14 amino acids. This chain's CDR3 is CASSSGTGLGKLFF. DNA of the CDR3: TGTGCCAGCAGCTCCGGGACAGGGCTTGGAAAACTGTTTTTT.

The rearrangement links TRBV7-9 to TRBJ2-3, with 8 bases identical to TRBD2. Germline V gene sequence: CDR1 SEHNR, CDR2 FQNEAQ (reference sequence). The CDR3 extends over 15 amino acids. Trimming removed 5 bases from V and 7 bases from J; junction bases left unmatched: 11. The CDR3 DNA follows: TGTGCCAGCAGCCCTCCAGGGACTAGTGTGCATACGCAGTATTTT. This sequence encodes CASSPPGTSVHTQYF.

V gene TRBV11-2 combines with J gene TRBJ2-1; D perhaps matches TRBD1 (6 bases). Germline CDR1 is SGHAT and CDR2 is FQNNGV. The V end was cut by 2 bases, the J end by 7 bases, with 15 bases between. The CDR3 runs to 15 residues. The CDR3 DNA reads TGTGCCAGCAGCTTAAGACTCGCGCAGGGGAATGAGCAGTTCTTC. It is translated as CASSLRLAQGNEQFF.

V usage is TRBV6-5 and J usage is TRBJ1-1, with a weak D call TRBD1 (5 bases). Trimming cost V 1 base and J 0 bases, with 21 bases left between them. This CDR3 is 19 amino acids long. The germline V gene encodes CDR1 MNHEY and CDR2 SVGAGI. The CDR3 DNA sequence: TGTGCCAGCAGTTACTATTTGGGCAGGGAATTAATCATGAACACTGAAGCTTTCTTT. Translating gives CASSYYLGRELIMNTEAFF.

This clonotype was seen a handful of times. In DNA, the CDR3 is TGTGCCAGTAGTATGTATTCCGGGAACACCGGGGAGCTGTTTTTT. This codes for CASSMYSGNTGELFF. The gene calls are TRBV19 and TRBJ2-2; the D is unclear. Deletions cut 3 bases from V and 1 base from J, with 9 bases between. Germline V CDR1 and CDR2: LNHDA, SQIVND (reference sequence). The CDR3 totals 15 residues.

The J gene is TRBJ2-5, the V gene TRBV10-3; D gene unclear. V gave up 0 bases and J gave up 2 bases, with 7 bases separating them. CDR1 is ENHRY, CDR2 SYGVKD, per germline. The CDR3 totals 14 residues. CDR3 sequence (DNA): TGTGCCATCAGTGAGTCTCAAGGGCAAGAGACCCAGTACTTC. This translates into CAISESQGQETQYF.

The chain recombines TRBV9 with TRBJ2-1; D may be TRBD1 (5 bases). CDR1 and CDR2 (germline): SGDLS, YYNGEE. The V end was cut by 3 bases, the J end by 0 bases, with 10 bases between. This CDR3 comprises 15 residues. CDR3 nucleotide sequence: TGTGCCAGCAGCGACCGACAGAGCTCCTACAATGAGCAGTTCTTC. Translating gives CASSDRQSSYNEQFF.

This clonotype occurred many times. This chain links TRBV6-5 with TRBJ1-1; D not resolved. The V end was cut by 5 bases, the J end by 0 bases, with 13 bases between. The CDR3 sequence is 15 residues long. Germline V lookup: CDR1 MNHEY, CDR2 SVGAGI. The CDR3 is CASSQSRIMNTEAFF. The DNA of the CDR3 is TGTGCCAGCAGTCAATCGAGGATCATGAACACTGAAGCTTTCTTT.

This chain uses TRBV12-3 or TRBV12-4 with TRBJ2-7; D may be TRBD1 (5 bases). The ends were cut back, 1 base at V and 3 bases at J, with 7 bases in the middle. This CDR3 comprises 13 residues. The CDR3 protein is CASSLDRFYEQYF. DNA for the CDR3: TGTGCCAGCAGTTTAGACAGGTTCTACGAGCAGTACTTC.

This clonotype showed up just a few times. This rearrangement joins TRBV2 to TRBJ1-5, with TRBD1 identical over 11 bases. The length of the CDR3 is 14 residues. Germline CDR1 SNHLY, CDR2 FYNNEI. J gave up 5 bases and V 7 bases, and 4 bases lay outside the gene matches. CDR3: CASTRDRGDQPQHF. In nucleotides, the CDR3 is TGTGCCAGCACTAGGGACAGGGGGGATCAGCCCCAGCATTTT.

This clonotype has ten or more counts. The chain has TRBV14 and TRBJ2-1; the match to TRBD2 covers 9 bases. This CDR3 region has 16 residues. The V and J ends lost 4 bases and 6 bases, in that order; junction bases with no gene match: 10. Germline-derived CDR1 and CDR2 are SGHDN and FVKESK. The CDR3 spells CASSRLLAGQANEQFF. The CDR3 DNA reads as TGTGCCAGCAGCCGCCTACTAGCGGGTCAAGCCAATGAGCAGTTCTTC.

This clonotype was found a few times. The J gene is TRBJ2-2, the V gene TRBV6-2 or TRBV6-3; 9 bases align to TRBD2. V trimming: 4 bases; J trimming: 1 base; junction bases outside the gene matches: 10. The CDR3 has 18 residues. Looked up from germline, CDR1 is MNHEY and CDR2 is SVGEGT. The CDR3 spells CASSFRLAATMNTGELFF. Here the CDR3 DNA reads TGTGCCAGCAGTTTTAGACTAGCGGCCACGATGAACACCGGGGAGCTGTTTTTT.

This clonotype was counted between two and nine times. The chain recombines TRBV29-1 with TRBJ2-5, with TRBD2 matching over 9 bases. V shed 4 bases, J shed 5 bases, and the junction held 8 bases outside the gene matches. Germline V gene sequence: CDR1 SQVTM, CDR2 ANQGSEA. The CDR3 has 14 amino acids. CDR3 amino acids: CSVGPAGGGETQYF. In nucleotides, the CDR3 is TGCAGCGTTGGACCCGCGGGAGGGGGGGAGACCCAGTACTTC.

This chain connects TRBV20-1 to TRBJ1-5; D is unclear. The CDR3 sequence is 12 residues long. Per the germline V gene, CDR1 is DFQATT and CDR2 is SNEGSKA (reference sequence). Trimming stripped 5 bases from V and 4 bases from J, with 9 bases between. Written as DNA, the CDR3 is TGCAGTGCTCTATCACCGAATCAGCCCCAGCATTTT. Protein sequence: CSALSPNQPQHF.

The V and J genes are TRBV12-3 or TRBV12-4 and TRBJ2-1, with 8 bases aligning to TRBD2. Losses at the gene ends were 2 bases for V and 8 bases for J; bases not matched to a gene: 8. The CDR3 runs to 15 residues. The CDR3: CASSLPGTRTDEQFF. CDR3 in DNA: TGTGCCAGCAGTTTACCCGGGACTAGAACCGATGAGCAGTTCTTC.

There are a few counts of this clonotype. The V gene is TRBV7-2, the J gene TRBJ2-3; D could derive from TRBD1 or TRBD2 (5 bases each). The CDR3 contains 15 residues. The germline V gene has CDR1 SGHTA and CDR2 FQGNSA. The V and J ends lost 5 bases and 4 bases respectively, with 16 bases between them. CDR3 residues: CASSRWGMEADTQYF. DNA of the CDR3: TGTGCCAGCAGCCGCTGGGGGATGGAGGCAGATACGCAGTATTTT. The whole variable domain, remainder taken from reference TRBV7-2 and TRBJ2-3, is GAGVSQSPSNKVTEKGKDVELRCDPISGHTALYWYRQSLGQGLEFLIYFQGNSAPDKSGLPSDRFSAERTGGSVSTLTIQRTQQEDSAVYLCASSRWGMEADTQYFGPGTRLTVL.

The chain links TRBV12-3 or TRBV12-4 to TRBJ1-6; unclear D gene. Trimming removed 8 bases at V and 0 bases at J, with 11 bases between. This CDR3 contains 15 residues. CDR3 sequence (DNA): TGTGCCAGCGTACGGACCAGCTCCTATAATTCACCCCTCCACTTT. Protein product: CASVRTSSYNSPLHF.

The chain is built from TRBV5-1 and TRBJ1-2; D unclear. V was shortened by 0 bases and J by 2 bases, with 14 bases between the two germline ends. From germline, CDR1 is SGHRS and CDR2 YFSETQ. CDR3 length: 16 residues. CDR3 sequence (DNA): TGCGCCAGCAGCTTGGACGTCAGCCCTCTCAACTATGGCTACACCTTC. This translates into CASSLDVSPLNYGYTF. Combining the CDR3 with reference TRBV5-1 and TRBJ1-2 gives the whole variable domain KAGVTQTPRYLIKTRGQQVTLSCSPISGHRSVSWYQQTPGQGLQFLFEYFSETQRNKGNFPGRFSGRQFSNSRSEMNVSTLELGDSALYLCASSLDVSPLNYGYTFGSGTRLTVV.

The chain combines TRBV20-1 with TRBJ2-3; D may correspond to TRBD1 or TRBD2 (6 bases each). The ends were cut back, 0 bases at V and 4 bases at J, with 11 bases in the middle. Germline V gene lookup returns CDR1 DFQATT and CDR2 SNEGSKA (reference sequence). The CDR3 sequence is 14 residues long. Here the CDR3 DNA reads TGCAGTGCTAGAGATCACCGGGGGCCAGATACGCAGTATTTT. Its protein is CSARDHRGPDTQYF.

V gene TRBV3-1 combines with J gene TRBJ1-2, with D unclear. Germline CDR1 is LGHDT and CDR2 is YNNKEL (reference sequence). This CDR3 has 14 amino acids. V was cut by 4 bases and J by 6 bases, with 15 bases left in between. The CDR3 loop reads CASSRRRKGHGYTF. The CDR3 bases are TGTGCCAGCAGCCGAAGGAGAAAGGGTCATGGCTACACCTTC.

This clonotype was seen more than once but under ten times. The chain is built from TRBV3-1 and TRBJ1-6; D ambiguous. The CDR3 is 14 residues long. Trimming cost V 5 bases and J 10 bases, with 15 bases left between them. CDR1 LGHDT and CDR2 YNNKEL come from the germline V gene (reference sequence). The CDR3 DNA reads TGTGCCAGCAGCGACGGGCCCAGCGGGTCACCCCTCCACTTT. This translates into CASSDGPSGSPLHF. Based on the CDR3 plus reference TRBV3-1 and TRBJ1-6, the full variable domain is DTAVSQTPKYLVTQMGNDKSIKCEQNLGHDTMYWYKQDSKKFLKIMFSYNNKELIINETVPNRFSPKSPDKAHLNLHINSLELGDSAVYFCASSDGPSGSPLHFGNGTRLTVT.

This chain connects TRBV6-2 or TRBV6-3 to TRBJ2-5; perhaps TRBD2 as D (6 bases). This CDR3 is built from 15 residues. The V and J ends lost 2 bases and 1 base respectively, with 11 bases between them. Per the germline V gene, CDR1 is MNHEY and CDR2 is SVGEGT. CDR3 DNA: TGTGCCAGCAGTTACCCTAGCGCGCTCCAAGAGACCCAGTACTTC. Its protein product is CASSYPSALQETQYF.

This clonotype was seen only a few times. The CDR3 loop reads CASSGRLPSEQFF. CDR3 sequence (DNA): TGCGCCAGTTCGGGACGCCTTCCGAGTGAGCAGTTCTTC. The chain employs TRBV10-1 and TRBJ2-1; D may be TRBD1 or TRBD2 (5 bases each). The germline V gene has CDR1 WNHNN and CDR2 SYGVQD (reference sequence). The CDR3 has 13 residues. V was pared by 9 bases and J by 9 bases, with 18 bases between.

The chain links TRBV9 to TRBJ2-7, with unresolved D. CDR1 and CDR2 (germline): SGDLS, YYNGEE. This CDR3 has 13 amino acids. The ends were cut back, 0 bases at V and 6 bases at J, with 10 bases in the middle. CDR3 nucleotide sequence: TGTGCCAGCAGCGTAGATACCGGCGGCGAGCAGTACTTC. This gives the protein CASSVDTGGEQYF.